Listed here are 26 T cell receptor beta chains from one sample, sequenced in a study of OX40 agonist ivuxolimab in advanced cancers. Data came from immunoSEQ multiplex PCR; TCRdb stores just in-frame clones and leaves some out. The top ten clones hold 5% of a sample with around 70,000 clones, roughly four fifths of them seen once. Sequences were derived from CD4+ or CD8+ T cells sorted from blood, sampled in a trial of the OX40 agonist ivuxolimab. These receptors were taken from an adult with an advanced solid tumor such as melanoma, head and neck, liver or kidney cancer.

The J gene is TRBJ2-5, the V gene TRBV2; 10 nucleotides agree with TRBD2. The J segment lost 2 bases and the V segment lost 6 bases, leaving 3 bases of the junction unmatched. Looked up from germline, CDR1 is SNHLY and CDR2 is FYNNEI. The CDR3 is made up of 14 amino acids. The CDR3 here is CASRPSGGQETQYF. Here the CDR3 DNA reads TGTGCCAGCAGGCCTAGCGGGGGACAAGAGACCCAGTACTTC.

This chain joins TRBV29-1 and TRBJ2-2, with D unclear. V dropped 0 bases and J dropped 5 bases, with 7 bases sitting between them. This CDR3 is 13 amino acids long. The V gene's germline CDR1 is SQVTM and CDR2 ANQGSEA. CDR3 residues: CSVEDIGTGELFF. The DNA of the CDR3 is TGCAGCGTTGAAGATATAGGAACCGGGGAGCTGTTTTTT.

This clone turned up a few times. The genes are TRBV4-1 and TRBJ2-1, with a possible D match to TRBD2 (6 bases). The CDR3 is 13 amino acids. CDR1 MGHRA and CDR2 YSYEKL come from the germline V gene. The CDR3: CATRRGLGDEQFF. The DNA of the CDR3 is TGCGCAACGAGGAGGGGATTGGGTGATGAGCAGTTCTTC.

J is TRBJ2-5 and V is TRBV6-5; TRBD2 aligns across 11 bases. Germline V gene data show CDR1 as MNHEY and CDR2 as SVGAGI. The trim removed 6 bases at V and 4 bases at J, leaving 7 bases unmatched. This CDR3 has 15 residues. CDR3 in amino acids: CASRQTSGGGETQYF. The CDR3 DNA follows: TGTGCCAGCAGACAAACTAGCGGGGGAGGAGAGACCCAGTACTTC.

This chain connects TRBV20-1 to TRBJ2-3; D remains unclear. V was pared by 2 bases and J by 6 bases, with 6 bases between. The CDR3 has 11 amino acids. Germline V lookup: CDR1 DFQATT, CDR2 SNEGSKA (reference sequence). The CDR3 loop is CSARKFDTQYF. The CDR3 DNA reads as TGCAGTGCTAGAAAGTTTGATACGCAGTATTTT.

The chain uses TRBV5-1 and TRBJ1-5; a weak D match, TRBD1 (5 bases). The CDR3 totals 13 residues. V lost 4 bases and J lost 5, with 10 bases in between. Germline values: CDR1 SGHRS, CDR2 YFSETQ. The CDR3 bases are TGCGCCAGCAGCGTAGGGACGGATCAGCCCCAGCATTTT. Amino acid sequence: CASSVGTDQPQHF.

The chain couples TRBV5-1 to TRBJ2-7, with D unclear. CDR3 length equals 11 residues. V was pared by 4 bases and J by 0 bases, with 2 bases between. Germline V gene data show CDR1 as SGHRS and CDR2 as YFSETQ. In DNA form, the CDR3 reads TGCGCCAGCAGCGACTCCTACGAGCAGTACTTC. The encoded protein is CASSDSYEQYF.

V gene TRBV20-1 combines with J gene TRBJ1-2; tentatively, D is TRBD1 (5 bases). The CDR3 is 11 residues long. CDR1 DFQATT and CDR2 SNEGSKA come from the germline V gene (reference sequence). With 6 bases removed from V and 8 bases from J, the gap between germline ends came to 13 bases. This chain's CDR3 is CSANYWGGYTF. DNA of the CDR3: TGCAGTGCCAATTATTGGGGGGGCTACACCTTC.

The rearrangement uses TRBV5-6 and TRBJ1-2, with D unresolved. CDR3 length: 15 amino acids. Between the trimmed V and J ends, which lost 0 bases and 7 bases, there was a span of 16 bases. Germline V CDR1 and CDR2: SGHDT, YYEEEE. The CDR3 is CASSLGPQIPGGYTF. In DNA form, the CDR3 reads TGTGCCAGCAGCTTGGGTCCGCAAATTCCTGGTGGCTACACCTTC.

This chain uses TRBV27 with TRBJ1-1; D ambiguous. Germline lookup yields CDR1 MNHEY and CDR2 SMNVEV (reference sequence). The CDR3 extends over 13 amino acids. The ends were cut back, 4 bases at V and 0 bases at J, with 6 bases in the middle. The CDR3 reads CASSSNMNTEAFF. CDR3 DNA: TGTGCCAGCAGTTCCAACATGAACACTGAAGCTTTCTTT.

The chain joins TRBV6-1 to TRBJ1-2; D unresolved. The germline V gene encodes CDR1 MNHNS and CDR2 SASEGT. The CDR3 length is 14 residues. V lost 3 bases, J lost 4 bases, and 12 bases lay in between. CDR3 amino acids: CASSDPQRLYGYTF. In DNA, the CDR3 is TGTGCCAGCAGTGATCCGCAACGACTCTATGGCTACACCTTC.

A few counts support this clone. This chain connects TRBV4-1 to TRBJ2-7; TRBD1 aligns across 7 bases. There are 16 residues in the CDR3. The V gene end was trimmed by 1 base and the J gene end by 2 bases; junction bases not matched to a gene: 8. The germline gives CDR1 MGHRA, CDR2 YSYEKL. The DNA for the CDR3 is TGCGCCAGCAGCCAAGCGTCCCGACAGGGCACCTACGAGCAGTACTTC. Translated, it gives CASSQASRQGTYEQYF.

V is TRBV18 and J is TRBJ2-7; tentative D call: TRBD1 (6 bases). The CDR3 length is 13 residues. Per germline, CDR1 KGHSH and CDR2 LQKENI. V was pared by 5 bases and J by 2 bases, with 10 bases between. The CDR3 coding sequence is TGTGCCAGCTCAAACCGGGACACCTACGAGCAGTACTTC. It is translated as CASSNRDTYEQYF.

This clone was recorded once. The J gene is TRBJ2-7, the V gene TRBV7-9; the D is unclear. The germline gives CDR1 SEHNR, CDR2 FQNEAQ (reference sequence). This CDR3 is 14 amino acids long. The V and J ends lost 1 base and 5 bases respectively, with 12 bases between them. As DNA, the CDR3 is TGTGCCAGCAGCTTAGTGTCTAGTCTGGACGAGCAGTACTTC. Residues: CASSLVSSLDEQYF.

This clone turned up a few times. The chain carries TRBV27 and TRBJ2-2; weak D call: TRBD1 (6 bases). The CDR3 runs to 16 residues. V was clipped by 7 bases and J by 1 base, with 16 bases between them. From germline, CDR1 is MNHEY and CDR2 SMNVEV (reference sequence). CDR3 sequence: CASKPGHLQNTGELFF. CDR3 DNA sequence: TGTGCCAGCAAGCCGGGACACCTCCAGAACACCGGGGAGCTGTTTTTT.

The V gene is TRBV29-1, the J gene TRBJ2-7; tentative D call: TRBD2 (7 bases). There are 13 residues in the CDR3. In germline, CDR1 is SQVTM, CDR2 ANQGSEA. V shed 6 bases and J shed 4 bases, with 16 bases lying between them. This CDR3 is CSVIRGARYEQYF. CDR3 bases: TGCAGCGTGATACGGGGGGCCCGATACGAGCAGTACTTC.

V usage is TRBV2 and J usage is TRBJ2-3; D not certain. Germline CDR1 reads SNHLY; CDR2 reads FYNNEI. Trimming removed 4 bases at V and 5 bases at J, with 4 bases between. The CDR3 spans 11 residues. For the CDR3, the DNA is TGTGCCAGCAGTGTAGAAGATACGCAGTATTTT. This encodes CASSVEDTQYF.

This clone showed up just a few times. The chain carries TRBV7-2 and TRBJ1-1, with 9 positions matching TRBD1. CDR3 length equals 14 residues. Per germline, CDR1 SGHTA and CDR2 FQGNSA. V lost 5 bases and J lost 2; bases outside the gene matches: 3. The CDR3 nucleotides read TGTGCCAGCAGCACACAGGGGGCCAACACTGAAGCTTTCTTT. Translated: CASSTQGANTEAFF.

This chain connects TRBV10-3 to TRBJ1-3; maybe TRBD1 (5 bases). Germline lookup yields CDR1 ENHRY and CDR2 SYGVKD. This CDR3 region has 16 residues. Deletions cut 4 bases from V and 3 bases from J, with 16 bases between. The CDR3, as DNA: TGTGCCATCAGTGGTCAACAGGCTGGGGATGGAAACACCATATATTTT. Translated, it gives CAISGQQAGDGNTIYF.

This rearrangement joins TRBV6-1 to TRBJ1-5; no definite D call. Germline V CDR1 and CDR2: MNHNS, SASEGT. V was clipped by 4 bases and J by 6 bases, with 10 bases between them. The CDR3 contains 13 residues. Here the CDR3 reads CASSGGESQPQHF. The CDR3, as DNA: TGTGCCAGCAGTGGCGGTGAGAGTCAGCCCCAGCATTTT.

Notes on this clone: At the DNA level, this CDR3 is encoded by other sequences in the same sample as well. The chain recombines TRBV5-1 with TRBJ2-1; weak D call: TRBD2 (6 bases). The CDR3 is made up of 15 amino acids. V was pared by 1 base and J by 0 bases, with 8 bases between. CDR1 SGHRS and CDR2 YFSETQ come from the germline V gene. The CDR3 spells CASSLYGSSYNEQFF. The CDR3 nucleotides are TGCGCCAGCAGCTTGTACGGGAGCTCCTACAATGAGCAGTTCTTC.

CDR3 nucleotides: TGCAGTGTACTAAATCCCTACGAGCAGTACTTC. Protein product: CSVLNPYEQYF. The chain is built from TRBV20-1 and TRBJ2-7, with D unresolved. V was cut by 7 bases and J by 2 bases, with 9 bases left in between. From germline, CDR1 is DFQATT and CDR2 SNEGSKA (reference sequence). The CDR3 spans 11 residues.

This rearrangement joins TRBV4-2 to TRBJ2-7; D may be TRBD1 (6 bases). This CDR3 is 14 amino acids long. V was cut by 3 bases and J by 1 base, with 10 bases left in between. Per the germline V gene, CDR1 is LGHNA and CDR2 is YNFKEQ. The CDR3 sequence is CASSHAGQSYEQYF. DNA of the CDR3: TGTGCCAGCAGCCACGCCGGACAGTCCTACGAGCAGTACTTC.

A remark on this clone: This sample also contains other DNA sequences that code for the same CDR3. V is TRBV7-2 and J is TRBJ1-4; D is possibly TRBD1 (5 bases). Germline V gene sequence: CDR1 SGHTA, CDR2 FQGNSA. CDR3 size: 12 residues. V lost 4 bases and J lost 7, with 7 bases in between. CDR3 sequence: CASSSQGEKLFF. The CDR3 nucleotides read TGTGCCAGCAGCTCCCAGGGTGAAAAACTGTTTTTT. The whole variable domain, remainder taken from reference TRBV7-2 and TRBJ1-4, is GAGVSQSPSNKVTEKGKDVELRCDPISGHTALYWYRQSLGQGLEFLIYFQGNSAPDKSGLPSDRFSAERTGGSVSTLTIQRTQQEDSAVYLCASSSQGEKLFFGSGTQLSVL.

The rearrangement joins TRBV5-1 to TRBJ2-1; D may correspond to TRBD1 or TRBD2 (5 bases each). The CDR3 has 14 residues. V gave up 0 bases and J gave up 8 bases, with 12 bases separating them. Per germline, CDR1 SGHRS and CDR2 YFSETQ. The CDR3, as DNA: TGCGCCAGCAGCTTGGTTGCGGTGGGGGATGAGCAGTTCTTC. Protein product: CASSLVAVGDEQFF.

This clone is deemed medium-sized. CDR3 amino acids: CASSQGDTTNEKLFF. CDR3 nucleotides: TGCGCCAGCAGCCAAGGAGACACAACTAATGAAAAACTGTTTTTT. The chain links TRBV4-1 to TRBJ1-4; D ambiguous. The CDR3 contains 15 residues. Trimming cost V 1 base and J 0 bases, with 6 bases left between them. CDR1 is MGHRA and CDR2 is YSYEKL in the germline V gene.